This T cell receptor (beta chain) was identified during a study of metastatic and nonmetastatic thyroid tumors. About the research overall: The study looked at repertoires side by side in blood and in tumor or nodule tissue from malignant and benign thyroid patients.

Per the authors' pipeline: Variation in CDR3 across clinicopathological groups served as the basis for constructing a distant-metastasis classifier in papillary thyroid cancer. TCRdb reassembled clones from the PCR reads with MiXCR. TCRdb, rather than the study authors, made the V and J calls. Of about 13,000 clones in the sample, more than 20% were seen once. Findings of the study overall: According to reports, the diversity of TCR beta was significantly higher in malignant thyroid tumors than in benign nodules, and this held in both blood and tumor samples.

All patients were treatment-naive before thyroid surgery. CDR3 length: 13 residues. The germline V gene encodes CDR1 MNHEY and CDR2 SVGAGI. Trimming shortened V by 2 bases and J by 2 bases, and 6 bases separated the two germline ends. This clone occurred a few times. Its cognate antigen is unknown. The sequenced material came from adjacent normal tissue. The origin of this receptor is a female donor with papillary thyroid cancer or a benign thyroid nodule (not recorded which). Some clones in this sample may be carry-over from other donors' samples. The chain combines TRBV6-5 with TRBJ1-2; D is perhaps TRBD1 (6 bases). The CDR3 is CASSYGGNYGYTF. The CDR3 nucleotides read TGTGCCAGCAGTTACGGGGGCAACTATGGCTACACCTTC.